This TCR beta chain originates from a study of cytomegalovirus exposure and HLA in healthy donors. The repertoire was sequenced with immunoSEQ multiplex PCR; TCRdb's copy has only in-frame clones and lacks some. The data hold 190,000 or so clones, with about 80% observed a single time. The CDR3 is 13 residues long. The ends lost 5 bases at V and 7 bases at J; junction bases unmatched: 5. Germline assignment: CDR1 SGHVS and CDR2 FNYEAQ. Source material: PBMCs. The chain uses TRBV7-6 and TRBJ1-2; TRBD1 matches 9 bases. This receptor was taken from a woman younger than 30 in good health and CMV-seropositive. This CDR3 is CASSIDRGGGYTF. CDR3 bases: TGTGCCAGCAGCATCGACAGGGGGGGTGGCTACACCTTC.